This T cell receptor (beta chain) stems from a study of cytomegalovirus exposure and HLA in healthy donors. The CDR3 covers 13 residues. The germline gives CDR1 MDHEN, CDR2 SYDVKM. V was cut by 7 bases and J by 7 bases, with 13 bases left in between. Primers: 60 Vbeta forward and 13 Jbeta reverse. The protocol was immunoSEQ multiplex PCR, while the TCRdb copy is restricted to in-frame clones and leaves out a portion. The repertoire holds approximately 77,000 clones, with 75% to 80% as singletons. This clone showed up just once. The V gene is TRBV28, the J gene TRBJ1-4; D is ambiguous. The sequence was obtained from a man aged 35 to 55 in good health and CMV-seronegative. Specimen: PBMCs. CDR3 nucleotides: TGTGCCAGCACTAAGACAAATTTTGAAAAACTGTTTTTT. Translating gives CASTKTNFEKLFF.